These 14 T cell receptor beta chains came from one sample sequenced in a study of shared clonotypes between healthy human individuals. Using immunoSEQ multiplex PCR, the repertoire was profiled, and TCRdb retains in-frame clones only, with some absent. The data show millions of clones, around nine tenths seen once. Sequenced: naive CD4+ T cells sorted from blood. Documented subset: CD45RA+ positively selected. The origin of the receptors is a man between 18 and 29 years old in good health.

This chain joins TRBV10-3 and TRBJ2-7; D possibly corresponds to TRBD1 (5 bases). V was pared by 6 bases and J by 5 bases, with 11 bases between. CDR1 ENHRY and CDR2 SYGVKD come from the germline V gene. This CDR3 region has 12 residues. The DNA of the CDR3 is TGTGCCATCAGGAGTGGGGCTCACGAGCAGTACTTC. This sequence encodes CAIRSGAHEQYF.

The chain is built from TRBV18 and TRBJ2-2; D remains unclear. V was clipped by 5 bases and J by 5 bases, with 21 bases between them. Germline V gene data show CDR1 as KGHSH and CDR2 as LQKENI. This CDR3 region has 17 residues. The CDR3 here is CASSYIQDPEKTGELFF. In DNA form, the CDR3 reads TGTGCCAGCTCATACATCCAGGACCCCGAAAAGACCGGGGAGCTGTTTTTT.

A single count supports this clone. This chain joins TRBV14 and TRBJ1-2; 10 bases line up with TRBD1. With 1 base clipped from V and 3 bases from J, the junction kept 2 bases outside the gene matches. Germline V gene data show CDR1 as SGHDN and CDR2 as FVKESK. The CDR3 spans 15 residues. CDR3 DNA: TGTGCCAGCAGCCAAGGACAGGGGGCTCACTATGGCTACACCTTC. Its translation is CASSQGQGAHYGYTF.

This chain's CDR3 is CASSLVAGASYNEQFF. The CDR3 DNA is TGTGCCAGCAGCTTAGTAGCGGGAGCCTCCTACAATGAGCAGTTCTTC. The V and J genes are TRBV7-2 and TRBJ2-1; TRBD2 agrees at 9 bases. CDR1 and CDR2 (germline): SGHTA, FQGNSA. The J segment lost 0 bases and the V segment lost 1 base, leaving 1 base of the junction unmatched. The CDR3 spans 16 residues.

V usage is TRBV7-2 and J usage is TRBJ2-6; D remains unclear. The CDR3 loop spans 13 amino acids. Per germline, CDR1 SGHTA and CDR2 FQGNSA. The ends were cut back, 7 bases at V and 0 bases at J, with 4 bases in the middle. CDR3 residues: CASTTSGANVLTF. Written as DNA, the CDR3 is TGTGCCAGCACCACCTCTGGGGCCAACGTCCTGACTTTC.

The CDR3, as DNA: TGTGCCAGTACCATCGGGGGGCCGCAAGTTTGGTCTTTCTATGGCTACACCTTC. Its protein is CASTIGGPQVWSFYGYTF. The chain employs TRBV19 and TRBJ1-2; possibly TRBD1 for D (6 bases). V dropped 7 bases and J dropped 4 bases, with 28 bases sitting between them. The germline CDR1 and CDR2 sequences are LNHDA and SQIVND (reference sequence). The CDR3 has 18 amino acids.

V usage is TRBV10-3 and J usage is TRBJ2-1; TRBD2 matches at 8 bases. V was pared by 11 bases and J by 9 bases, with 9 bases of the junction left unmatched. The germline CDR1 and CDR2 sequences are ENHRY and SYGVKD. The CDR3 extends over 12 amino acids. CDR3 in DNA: TGTGCCTCCCAAACCGCGGGGGGTGAGCAGTTCTTC. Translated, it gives CASQTAGGEQFF.

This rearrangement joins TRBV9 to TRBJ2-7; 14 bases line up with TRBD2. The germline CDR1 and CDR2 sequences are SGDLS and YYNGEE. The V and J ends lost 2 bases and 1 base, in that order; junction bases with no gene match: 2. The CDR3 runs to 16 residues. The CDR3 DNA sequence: TGTGCCAGCAGCGTTGGGACTAGCGGGGGATCCTACGAGCAGTACTTC. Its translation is CASSVGTSGGSYEQYF.

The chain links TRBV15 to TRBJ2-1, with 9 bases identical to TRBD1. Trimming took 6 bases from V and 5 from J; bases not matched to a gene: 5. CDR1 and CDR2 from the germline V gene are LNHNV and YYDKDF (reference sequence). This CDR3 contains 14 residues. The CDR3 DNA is TGTGCCACCAGGGCCGGGACAGGGAACAATGAGCAGTTCTTC. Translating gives CATRAGTGNNEQFF.

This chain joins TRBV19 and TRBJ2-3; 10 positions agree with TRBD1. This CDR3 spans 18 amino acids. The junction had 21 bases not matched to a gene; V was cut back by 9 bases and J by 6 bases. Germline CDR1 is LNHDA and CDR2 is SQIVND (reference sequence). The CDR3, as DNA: TGTGCCAGGGTTCGACAGGGGGCCTCCTCGGCGGGAGCGGATACGCAGTATTTT. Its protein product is CARVRQGASSAGADTQYF.

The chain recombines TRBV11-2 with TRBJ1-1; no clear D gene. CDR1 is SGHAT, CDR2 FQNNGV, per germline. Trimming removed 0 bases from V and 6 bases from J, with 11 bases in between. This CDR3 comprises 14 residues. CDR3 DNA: TGTGCCAGCAGCTTAGATTGGAGGACCGCTGAAGCTTTCTTT. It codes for CASSLDWRTAEAFF.

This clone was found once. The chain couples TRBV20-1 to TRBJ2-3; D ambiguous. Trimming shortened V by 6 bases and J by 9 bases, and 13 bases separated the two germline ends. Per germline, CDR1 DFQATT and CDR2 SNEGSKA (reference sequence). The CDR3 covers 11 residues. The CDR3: CSANLEATQYF. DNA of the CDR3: TGCAGTGCAAATCTCGAGGCGACGCAGTATTTT.

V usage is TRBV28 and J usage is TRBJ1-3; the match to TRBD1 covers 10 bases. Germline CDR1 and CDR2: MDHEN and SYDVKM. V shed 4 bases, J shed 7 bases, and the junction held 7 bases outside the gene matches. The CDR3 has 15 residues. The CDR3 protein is CASSSQPGQGNTIYF. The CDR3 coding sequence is TGTGCCAGCAGTTCTCAACCGGGACAGGGGAACACCATATATTTT.

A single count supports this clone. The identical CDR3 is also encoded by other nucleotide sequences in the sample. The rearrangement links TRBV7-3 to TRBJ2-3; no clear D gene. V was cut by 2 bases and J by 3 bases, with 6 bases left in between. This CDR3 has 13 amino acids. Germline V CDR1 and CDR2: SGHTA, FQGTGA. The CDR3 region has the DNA TGTGCCAGCAGCTTAGGCTCGACAGATACGCAGTATTTT. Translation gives CASSLGSTDTQYF.